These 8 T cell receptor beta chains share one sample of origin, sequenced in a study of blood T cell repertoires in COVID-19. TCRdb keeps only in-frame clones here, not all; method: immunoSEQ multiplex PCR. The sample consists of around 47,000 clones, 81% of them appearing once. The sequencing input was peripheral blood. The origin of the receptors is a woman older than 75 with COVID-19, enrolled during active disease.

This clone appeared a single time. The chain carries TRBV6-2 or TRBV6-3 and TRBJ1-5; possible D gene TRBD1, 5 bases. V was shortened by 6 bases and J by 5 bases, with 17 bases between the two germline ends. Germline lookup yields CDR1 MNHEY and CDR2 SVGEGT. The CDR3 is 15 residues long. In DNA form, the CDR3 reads TGTGCCAGCAGCCGACGTGGCAGGGAAGATCAGCCCCAGCATTTT. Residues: CASSRRGREDQPQHF.

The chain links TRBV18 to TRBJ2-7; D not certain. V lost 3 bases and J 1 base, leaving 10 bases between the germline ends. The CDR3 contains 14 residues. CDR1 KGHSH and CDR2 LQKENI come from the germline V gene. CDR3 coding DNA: TGTGCCAGCTCACCTGACACGAATTCCTACGAGCAGTACTTC. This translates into CASSPDTNSYEQYF. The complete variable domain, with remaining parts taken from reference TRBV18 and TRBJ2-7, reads NAGVMQNPRHLVRRRGQEARLRCSPMKGHSHVYWYRQLPEEGLKFMVYLQKENIIDESGMPKERFSAEFPKEGPSILRIQQVVRGDSAAYFCASSPDTNSYEQYFGPGTRLTVT.

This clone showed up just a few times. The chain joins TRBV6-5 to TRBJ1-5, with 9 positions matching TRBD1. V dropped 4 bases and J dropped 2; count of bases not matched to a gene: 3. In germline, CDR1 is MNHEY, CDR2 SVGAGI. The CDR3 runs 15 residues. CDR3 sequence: CASSLRTGGNQPQHF. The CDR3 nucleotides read TGTGCCAGCAGTTTACGGACAGGGGGCAATCAGCCCCAGCATTTT.

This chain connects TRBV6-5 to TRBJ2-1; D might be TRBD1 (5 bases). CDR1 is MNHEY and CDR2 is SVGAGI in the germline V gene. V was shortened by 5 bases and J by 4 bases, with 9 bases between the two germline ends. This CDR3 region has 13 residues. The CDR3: CASSLRTYNEQFF. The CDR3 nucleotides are TGTGCCAGCAGTCTGCGGACATACAATGAGCAGTTCTTC.

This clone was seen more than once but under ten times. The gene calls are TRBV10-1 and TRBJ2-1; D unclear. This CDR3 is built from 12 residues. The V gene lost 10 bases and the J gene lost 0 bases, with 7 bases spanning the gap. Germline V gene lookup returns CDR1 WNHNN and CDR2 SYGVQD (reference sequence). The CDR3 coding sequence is TGCGCCACCTCGAGCTCCTACAATGAGCAGTTCTTC. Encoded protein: CATSSSYNEQFF.

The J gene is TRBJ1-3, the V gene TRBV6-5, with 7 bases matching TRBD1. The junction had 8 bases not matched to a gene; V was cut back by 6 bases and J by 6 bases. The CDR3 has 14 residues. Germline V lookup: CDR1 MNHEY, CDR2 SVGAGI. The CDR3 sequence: CASSRQGLENTIYF. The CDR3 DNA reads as TGTGCCAGCAGCCGACAGGGATTGGAAAACACCATATATTTT.

The CDR3 here is CASSLGYEQYF. The CDR3 DNA reads as TGTGCCAGCAGCCTCGGGTACGAGCAGTACTTC. The J gene is TRBJ2-7, the V gene TRBV3-1 (or the pseudogene TRBV3-2), with no clear D. The length of the CDR3 is 11 residues. The germline gives CDR1 LGHDT, CDR2 YNNKEL (reference sequence). V was cut by 4 bases and J by 4 bases, with 5 bases left in between.

CDR3 amino acids: CASSRQGNTEAFF. DNA of the CDR3: TGTGCCAGCAGCCGACAGGGTAACACTGAAGCTTTCTTT. The chain recombines TRBV6-4 with TRBJ1-1; 7 positions match TRBD1. CDR1 is MRHNA, CDR2 SNTAGT, per germline. This CDR3 spans 13 amino acids. Unmatched junction bases numbered 3, after V lost 6 bases and J lost 2 bases.